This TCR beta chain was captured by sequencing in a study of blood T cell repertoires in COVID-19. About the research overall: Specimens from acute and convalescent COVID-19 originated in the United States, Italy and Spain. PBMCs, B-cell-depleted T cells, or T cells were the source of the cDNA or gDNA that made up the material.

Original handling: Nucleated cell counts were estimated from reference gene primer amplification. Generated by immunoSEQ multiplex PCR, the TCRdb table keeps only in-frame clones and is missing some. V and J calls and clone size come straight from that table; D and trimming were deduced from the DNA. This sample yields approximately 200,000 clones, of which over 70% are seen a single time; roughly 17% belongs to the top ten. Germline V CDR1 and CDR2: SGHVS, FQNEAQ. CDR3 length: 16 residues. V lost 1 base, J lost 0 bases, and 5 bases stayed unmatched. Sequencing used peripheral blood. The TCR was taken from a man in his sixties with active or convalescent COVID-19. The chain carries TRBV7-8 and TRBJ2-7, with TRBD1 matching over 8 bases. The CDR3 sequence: CASSLDWTGSSYEQYF. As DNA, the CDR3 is TGTGCCAGCAGCTTAGATTGGACAGGGAGCTCCTACGAGCAGTACTTC.